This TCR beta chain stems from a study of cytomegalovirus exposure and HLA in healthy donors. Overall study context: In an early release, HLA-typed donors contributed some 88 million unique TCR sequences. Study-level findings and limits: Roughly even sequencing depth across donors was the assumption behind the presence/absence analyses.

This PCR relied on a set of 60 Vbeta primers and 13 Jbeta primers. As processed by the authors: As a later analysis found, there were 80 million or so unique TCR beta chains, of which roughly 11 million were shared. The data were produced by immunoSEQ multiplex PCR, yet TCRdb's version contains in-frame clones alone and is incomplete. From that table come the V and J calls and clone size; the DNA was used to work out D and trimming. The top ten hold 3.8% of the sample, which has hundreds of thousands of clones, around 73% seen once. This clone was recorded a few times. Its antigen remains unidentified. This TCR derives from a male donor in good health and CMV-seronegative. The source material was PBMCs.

In DNA form, the CDR3 reads TGTGCCAGCTCACCCGGGACAGGGATCGGCTACACCTTC. This gives the protein CASSPGTGIGYTF. The chain combines TRBV18 with TRBJ1-2, with 9 bases lining up with TRBD1. The CDR3 spans 13 residues. V trimming: 3 bases; J trimming: 8 bases; junction bases outside the gene matches: 4. Germline CDR1 reads KGHSH; CDR2 reads LQKENI.